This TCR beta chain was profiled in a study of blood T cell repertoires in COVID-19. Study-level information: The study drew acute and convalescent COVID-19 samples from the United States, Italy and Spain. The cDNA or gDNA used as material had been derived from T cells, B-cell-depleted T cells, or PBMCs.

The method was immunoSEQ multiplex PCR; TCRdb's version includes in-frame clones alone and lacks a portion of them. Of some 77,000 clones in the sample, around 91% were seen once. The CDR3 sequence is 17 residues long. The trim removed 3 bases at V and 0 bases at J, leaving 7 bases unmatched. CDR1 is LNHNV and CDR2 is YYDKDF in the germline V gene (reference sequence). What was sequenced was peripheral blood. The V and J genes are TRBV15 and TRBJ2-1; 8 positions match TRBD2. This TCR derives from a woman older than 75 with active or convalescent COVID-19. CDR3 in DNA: TGTGCCACCAGCAGTGGTGGGACTAGGAGCTCCTACAATGAGCAGTTCTTC. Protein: CATSSGGTRSSYNEQFF.